The 23 T cell receptor beta chains below all came from one sample that was sequenced in a study of T cells in women clearing cervical HPV infection. The table came from immunoSEQ multiplex PCR; TCRdb's copy has only in-frame clones and leaves some out. The sample includes around 30,000 clones. Sequenced material: blood buffy coat. All receptors derive from a woman between 18 and 75 years old with a cervical HPV16 infection that either progressed to CIN3+ or cleared (not recorded which).

Concerning this clone itself: From the germline J gene comes the end of the CDR3, since the read stops 3 residues before it. V usage is TRBV19 and J usage is TRBJ1-5; D gene uncertain. The germline V and J ends were trimmed by 4 bases and 7 bases, with 11 bases remaining between them. The CDR3 consists of 13 residues. The germline V gene has CDR1 LNHDA and CDR2 SQIVND (reference sequence). CDR3 sequence: CASSTLDTQPQHF. The part of the CDR3 DNA that was read is TGTGCCAGTAGTACTTTAGACACACAGCCC.

Remarks on this clone: Read data end 3 residues before the CDR3 end; the end is taken from the germline J gene. The chain links TRBV19 to TRBJ2-1, with unresolved D. Trimming took off 1 base at V and 1 base at J, with 11 bases between the two ends. The CDR3 has 16 residues. The germline V gene has CDR1 LNHDA and CDR2 SQIVND (reference sequence). The CDR3 DNA, read in part, is TGTGCCAGTAGTATAGGGCAGGTAAGGTCCTACAATGAG. The encoded protein is CASSIGQVRSYNE. The CDR3 in full is CASSIGQVRSYNEQFF.

CDR3 in amino acids: CASSNHRDYGQYF. The sequenced part of the CDR3 DNA is TGTGCCAGTAGTAACCACAGGGATTATGGT. This rearrangement joins TRBV19 to TRBJ2-4, with a weak D call TRBD1 (6 bases). Read sequence stops 3 residues before the CDR3 end, and the germline J gene provides the missing end. The CDR3 contains 13 residues. The V gene's germline CDR1 is LNHDA and CDR2 SQIVND (reference sequence).

Regarding this clone: Read data end 3 residues before the CDR3 end; the end is taken from the germline J gene. The rearrangement joins TRBV20-1 to TRBJ2-7, with 11 bases lining up with TRBD2. From germline, CDR1 is DFQATT and CDR2 SNEGSKA (reference sequence). The junction had 1 base not matched to a gene; V was cut back by 3 bases and J by 3 bases. The CDR3 is 13 amino acids. The CDR3 DNA, read in part, is TGCAGTGCTAGGACTAGCGGGATCTACGAG. Protein sequence: CSARTSGIYE. The complete CDR3 protein is CSARTSGIYEQYF.

Details on this clone: The read comes to an end 3 residues before the CDR3 does, leaving the germline J gene to fill in the end. The rearrangement uses TRBV19 and TRBJ1-2; D is uncertain. Germline loops: CDR1 LNHDA, CDR2 SQIVND (reference sequence). The CDR3 totals 14 residues. The CDR3 sequence: CASSIKATDTGYTF. The part of the CDR3 DNA that was read is TGTGCCAGTAGTATAAAAGCAACAGATACCGGC.

Note on this clone: The read comes to an end 3 residues before the CDR3 does, leaving the germline J gene to fill in the end. This chain links TRBV30 with TRBJ2-1, with 7 nucleotides matching TRBD2. The CDR3 is 15 residues long. The V gene end was trimmed by 3 bases and the J gene end by 0 bases; junction bases not matched to a gene: 5. CDR1 and CDR2 from the germline V gene are GTSNPN and SVGIG (reference sequence). CDR3 bases read: TGTGCCTGGAGGGTGGGCGGGAGCTCCTACAATGAG. It yields the protein CAWRVGGSSYNE. The whole CDR3 region reads CAWRVGGSSYNEQFF.

Details on this clone: The read ends 3 residues before the CDR3 terminus; that terminus is restored from the germline J gene. V is TRBV19 and J is TRBJ1-2; TRBD1 is a possible D gene (6 bases). There are 14 residues in the CDR3. From germline, CDR1 is LNHDA and CDR2 SQIVND (reference sequence). This CDR3 is CATAQGSVSNDYTF. The CDR3 bases that were read are TGTGCCACCGCACAGGGATCGGTCAGCAATGAC.

Note on this clone: The missing CDR3 end, 3 residues past where the read stops, is filled in from the germline J gene. The chain is built from TRBV20-1 and TRBJ2-7; 10 bases agree with TRBD1. The CDR3 is 15 amino acids. Trimming took 0 bases from V and 1 from J; bases not matched to a gene: 3. Germline assignment: CDR1 DFQATT and CDR2 SNEGSKA (reference sequence). CDR3 loop: CSARDGDRGSYEQYF. The covered CDR3 bases are TGCAGTGCTAGAGACGGGGACAGGGGTTCCTACGAG.

On this clone: The read falls 3 residues short of the CDR3 end, and the missing part is taken from the germline J gene. The V and J genes are TRBV2 and TRBJ1-1; D gene uncertain. The V end was cut by 7 bases, the J end by 0 bases, with 3 bases between. The germline gives CDR1 SNHLY, CDR2 FYNNEI. The CDR3 contains 11 residues. CDR3 DNA, as far as it was read: TGTGCCAGCACCGTGAACACTGAA. Translating it yields CASTVNTE. The entire CDR3 is CASTVNTEAFF.

As concerns this clone: The missing CDR3 end, 3 residues past where the read stops, is filled in from the germline J gene. The chain recombines TRBV18 with TRBJ2-5; the match to TRBD1 covers 10 bases. CDR3 size: 15 residues. Germline CDR1 is KGHSH and CDR2 is LQKENI. Trimming cost V 3 bases and J 5 bases; bases outside gene matches: 6. The CDR3 here is CASSPRTGGEETQYF. The DNA read from the CDR3 is TGTGCCAGCTCACCCCGGACAGGGGGAGAGGAGACC.

The sequenced part of the CDR3 DNA is TGCGCCAGCAATCAGGGGGAGTCCTACAATGAG. Amino acid sequence: CASNQGESYNE. The whole CDR3 is CASNQGESYNEQFF. The rearrangement uses TRBV10-2 and TRBJ2-1; TRBD1 agrees at 7 bases. The read terminates 3 residues ahead of where the CDR3 ends, so the germline J gene completes it. Germline CDR1 reads WSHSY; CDR2 reads SAAADI. V shed 7 bases and J 1 base; nucleotides not matched to a gene: 4. This CDR3 contains 14 residues.

Of note for this clone: Sequencing ends 3 residues short of the CDR3 end; the germline J gene provides the rest. The rearrangement joins TRBV5-1 to TRBJ1-1; D gene ambiguous. Germline CDR1 and CDR2: SGHRS and YFSETQ. Trimming cost V 2 bases and J 0 bases, with 5 bases left between them. The CDR3 spans 13 residues. The CDR3 DNA, read in part, is TGCGCCAGCAGCTTTTATGTGAACACTGAA. Translation: CASSFYVNTE. The full CDR3 protein is CASSFYVNTEAFF.

As regards this clone: The sequenced fragment ends 3 residues before the CDR3 boundary, so the rest is inferred from the germline J gene. The gene calls are TRBV9 and TRBJ2-1; D is possibly TRBD2 (6 bases). With 0 bases removed from V and 4 bases from J, the gap between germline ends came to 11 bases. CDR1 is SGDLS, CDR2 YYNGEE, per germline. This CDR3 contains 15 residues. CDR3 in amino acids: CASSVAGVGYNEQFF. The DNA read from the CDR3 is TGTGCCAGCAGCGTAGCGGGGGTCGGTTACAATGAG.

Remarks on this clone: The read is 3 residues too short to cover the CDR3 end, so that end is filled in from the germline J gene. The chain couples TRBV7-8 to TRBJ1-2; 7 nucleotides match TRBD1. Germline CDR1 SGHVS, CDR2 FQNEAQ. The length of the CDR3 is 15 residues. The ends lost 5 bases at V and 2 bases at J; junction bases unmatched: 8. The DNA read from the CDR3 is TGTGCCAGCAGCACAAGACAGGGAGGGAACTATGGC. Translation gives CASSTRQGGNYG. The whole CDR3 protein reads CASSTRQGGNYGYTF.

For this clone: The read halts 3 residues ahead of the CDR3 end, with the missing end drawn from the germline J gene. The genes are TRBV18 and TRBJ2-4; the match to TRBD2 covers 7 bases. Germline V CDR1 and CDR2: KGHSH, LQKENI. This CDR3 is 16 amino acids long. The covered CDR3 bases are TGTGCCAGCTCACCTACTGCGGAGAGGGCCTGGGGGGGT. As protein: CASSPTAERAWGG. The entire CDR3 is CASSPTAERAWGGQYF.

Partial CDR3 DNA: TGCGCCAGCAGCCTGAAAGGCTCAGGGGGCGATACCGGGGAG. Translation: CASSLKGSGGDTGE. The full CDR3 reads CASSLKGSGGDTGELFF. This chain connects TRBV5-1 to TRBJ2-2, with 8 positions matching TRBD1. The CDR3 goes on 3 residues after the read ends, and that part is filled in from the germline J gene. This CDR3 spans 17 amino acids. The trim removed 4 bases at V and 5 bases at J, leaving 13 bases unmatched. CDR1 is SGHRS, CDR2 YFSETQ, per germline. Complete variable domain (other parts from reference TRBV5-1 and TRBJ2-2): KAGVTQTPRYLIKTRGQQVTLSCSPISGHRSVSWYQQTPGQGLQFLFEYFSETQRNKGNFPGRFSGRQFSNSRSEMNVSTLELGDSALYLCASSLKGSGGDTGELFFGEGSRLTVL.

CDR3 loop: CAISPDRGTEAFF. The CDR3 DNA, read in part, is TGTGCCATCAGCCCTGACAGGGGCACTGAA. This chain connects TRBV10-3 to TRBJ1-1, with 8 bases matching TRBD1. Read sequence stops 3 residues before the CDR3 end, and the germline J gene provides the missing end. The ends lost 6 bases at V and 4 bases at J; junction bases unmatched: 4. The CDR3 is made up of 13 amino acids. Germline CDR1 ENHRY, CDR2 SYGVKD.

CDR3 DNA (partial): TGTGCCAGCAGCCCCTCGGGACAGGGGGCACCCGGGGAG. Translated: CASSPSGQGAPGE. The whole CDR3 region reads CASSPSGQGAPGELFF. The chain has TRBV7-3 and TRBJ2-2, with 12 bases fitting TRBD1. The sequenced fragment ends 3 residues before the CDR3 boundary, so the rest is inferred from the germline J gene. With V trimmed by 5 bases and J by 6 bases, 7 bases remained unmatched. CDR1 and CDR2 from the germline V gene are SGHTA and FQGTGA. The CDR3 is 16 residues long.

Worth noting for this clone: The read terminates 3 residues before the CDR3 end, so the remaining end is supplied by the germline J gene. V usage is TRBV18 and J usage is TRBJ2-7; tentatively, D is TRBD2 (5 bases). Germline CDR1 and CDR2: KGHSH and LQKENI. The CDR3 is 11 amino acids. V lost 3 bases and J lost 5, with 5 bases in between. The sequenced part of the CDR3 DNA is TGTGCCAGCTCACCCGGGGACGAG. Its protein is CASSPGDE. The full CDR3 reads CASSPGDEQYF.

This clone is called medium-sized based on its frequency. Read sequence stops 3 residues before the CDR3 end, and the germline J gene provides the missing end. This chain links TRBV6-2 or TRBV6-3 with TRBJ2-1; D not certain. Looked up from germline, CDR1 is MNHEY and CDR2 is SVGEGT. The V end was cut by 0 bases, the J end by 3 bases, with 3 bases between. The CDR3 has 13 amino acids. CDR3 in amino acids: CASSYSSYNEQFF. The sequenced part of the CDR3 DNA is TGTGCCAGCAGTTACTCTAGCTACAATGAG.

Note on this clone: The CDR3 is cut off 3 residues early in the read; its end comes from the germline J gene. This chain uses TRBV18 with TRBJ2-5, with 8 positions matching TRBD2. V shed 2 bases and J 5 bases; nucleotides not matched to a gene: 13. Germline V gene sequence: CDR1 KGHSH, CDR2 LQKENI. This CDR3 is 17 amino acids long. CDR3 region: CASSPAGASGLPETQYF. Partial CDR3 DNA: TGTGCCAGCTCACCAGCAGGTGCTAGCGGGCTGCCGGAGACC. Full variable domain (outside the CDR3, taken from reference TRBV18 and TRBJ2-5): NAGVMQNPRHLVRRRGQEARLRCSPMKGHSHVYWYRQLPEEGLKFMVYLQKENIIDESGMPKERFSAEFPKEGPSILRIQQVVRGDSAAYFCASSPAGASGLPETQYFGPGTRLLVL.

Details on this clone: The missing CDR3 end, 3 residues past where the read stops, is filled in from the germline J gene. The V gene is TRBV2, the J gene TRBJ1-4; 7 positions agree with TRBD1. This CDR3 is 14 amino acids long. Germline loops: CDR1 SNHLY, CDR2 FYNNEI. Trimming at V came to 4 bases and at J to 10 bases, leaving 9 bases not matched to a gene. The DNA read from the CDR3 is TGTGCCAGCAGTGGAGAAGGGGGCGAGGGAAAA. Amino acids: CASSGEGGEGK. The entire CDR3 reads CASSGEGGEGKLFF.

In the case of this clone: The read halts 3 residues ahead of the CDR3 end, with the missing end drawn from the germline J gene. The chain uses TRBV2 and TRBJ2-3, with 10 bases matching TRBD2. The J segment lost 3 bases and the V segment lost 0 bases, leaving 3 bases of the junction unmatched. The CDR3 is made up of 16 amino acids. Germline loops: CDR1 SNHLY, CDR2 FYNNEI. Here the CDR3 reads CASSEAGGLATDTQYF. Partial CDR3 DNA: TGTGCCAGCAGTGAAGCGGGGGGACTAGCGACAGATACG.